This T cell receptor (beta chain) was identified in a study of human thymus T cells. General study points: There were highly overlapping thymic repertoires among unrelated individuals, as related research reported. Among thymic and blood repertoires, usage of V and J genes appeared biased.

V was pared by 0 bases and J by 1 base, with 9 bases between. The CDR3 consists of 15 residues. Germline CDR1 is MGHRA and CDR2 is YSYEKL. The study used thymus tissue resected during corrective heart surgery. Data came from immunoSEQ multiplex PCR; TCRdb stores just in-frame clones and leaves some out. The sample lists about 120,000 clones; 90% to 95% were seen once. Worth noting for this clone: Its antigen is still unknown.

The clonotype originates from a boy younger than two with a congenital heart defect but otherwise immunologically healthy. Sequencing was done on a sample of thymus tissue. V and J are TRBV4-1 and TRBJ1-1; D is ambiguous. CDR3 in DNA: TGCGCCAGCAGCCAAGACCGAAGAGAGAACACTGAAGCTTTCTTT. The encoded protein is CASSQDRRENTEAFF.